This T cell receptor beta chain originates from a study of T cells after yellow fever vaccination. The CDR3 runs 15 residues. Trimming cost V 0 bases and J 10 bases, with 17 bases left between them. The germline CDR1 and CDR2 sequences are MGHRA and YSYEKL. Study outcomes and limitations: Clonotypes found in both CD4 and CD8 compartments made up a small share. Booster sampling recovered most clones from primary vaccination (96% CD4, approximately 90% CD8).

Synthesis of TCR cDNA relied on 5'RACE template switching, which attached a universal primer site and UMIs. In TCRdb, the 5' RACE reads were re-called with MiXCR into one record per CDR3 protein. The sample consists of fewer than 350,000 distinct CDR3 sequences, about 4.5% of them appearing once. The sample holds many counts of this clonotype. As yet, its antigen is unknown. The sequenced sample was PBMCs, obtained 15 days after the yellow fever booster vaccination. The receptor's source is a young man who received the YFV17D yellow fever vaccine. The chain recombines TRBV4-1 with TRBJ2-3; TRBD1 might be the D (6 bases). CDR3 loop: CASSQERTTGFSQYF. The CDR3 bases are TGCGCCAGCAGCCAAGAAAGGACCACAGGGTTCTCGCAGTATTTT.